This section outlines one T cell receptor beta chain sequence together with its context. Its antigen target is currently unknown. No much larger clone exists at a distance of one base, and base qualities are not known. Using the deep immunoSEQ assay, TCR CDR3 regions were amplified from genomic DNA by multiplex PCR. Genomic DNA extracted from each cell subset was distributed evenly over all wells of several immunoSEQ 96-well plates, and each plate served as one replicate. Each replicate PCR for sorted subsets received 150 to 250 ng genomic DNA, equal to roughly 29,000 T cell genomes. Purified libraries were measured with a Qubit 3.0 fluorometer, size-checked on a Bioanalyzer 2100, and measured again with the KAPA Library Quantification kit. A separate single-read 150-cycle Illumina NextSeq 550 flow cell was used to sequence each immunoSEQ 96-well plate. The authors processed their data as follows. Because the immunoSEQ output held only junctional sequences and lacked quality scores, the filtering could not match the filtering applied to full-length reads. To assign V/J genes and CDR3, sequences were annotated using PyIR, a Python wrapper for IgBLAST v1.9, with IMGT germline references. Reads with weak V/J assignments (E-value above 1e-6), missing CDR3, stop codons, out-of-frame junctions, or ambiguous translated residues were removed. A V3J clonotype was defined by an identical inferred V gene, J gene, and CDR3 amino acid sequence. To compute the percentage overlap between repertoires, the number of shared unique clonotypes was divided by the size of the smaller repertoire. Richness of each repertoire was evaluated using RTK rarefaction, the Chao1 estimator, and Recon v2.1 estimates of unobserved clonotypes. OLGA was used to compute generation probabilities for all TCRbeta clonotypes that the gDNA method yielded from a handful of donors. TCRdb mirrors the immuneACCESS table, restricted to in-frame sequences. Some clones are absent from its copies; in checked studies, under half trace to an unresolved V gene, and the reason for the others is unknown. For V, J and clone size, that table is used; D and trimming come from the DNA. This sample gives over a million clones in total; 95% to 97% of them show up just once. The ten largest clonotypes hold approximately 1.1% of the sample.

The donors were healthy, HIV-negative adults who had no recently reported acute infections or vaccinations. All donors were Caucasian adults living in Nashville, Tennessee, USA. CD4+ T cells were enriched by magnetic negative selection; naive cells were then positively selected on CD45RA, and the negative fraction formed the memory subset. Blood was collected by leukapheresis, and PBMCs were isolated by Ficoll-Histopaque density gradient centrifugation and then cryopreserved in liquid nitrogen vapor phase. Analytical flow cytometry was used to check the purity and quantity of each magnetically sorted T cell population. Each sorted fraction had its genomic DNA isolated and then quantified by UV absorbance on a Nanodrop 2000c. This entry comes from a study of shared clonotypes between healthy human individuals (dated by TCRdb to 2020 to 2022). At the level of the whole study: A few men and two women, aged 18 to 49 years, made up the cohort. For each donor, CD4 naive and CD4 memory were each given three plates, CD8 naive was given two plates, and CD8 memory was given one plate. To estimate repertoire size and how much clonotype sharing occurs between individuals, the study deeply sequenced the blood TCR repertoires of about 5 healthy adults. To increase sequencing depth and limit assay-specific biases, TCR repertoire library preparation and sequencing were carried out by different laboratories using diverse techniques. Between about 0.9 and 10 billion PBMCs per donor were obtained by leukapheresis.

Points the paper makes about the study in general: Compared with non-shared clonotypes, clonotypes shared by all four sorted-subset donors had higher generation probabilities. Based on pairwise subsampling, the degree of clonotype sharing among donors was expected to be affected by sequencing depth. Only blood was sampled, and tissue TCR repertoires likely differ from those in blood. When four donors were compared, the shared fraction of clonotypes was about 5% for naive CD4, about 4% for naive CD8, about 2.5% for memory CD4, and 0.4% for memory CD8. The small number of donors limited the genetic and exposure-history diversity represented. Rarefaction of sorted-subset datasets indicated incomplete sequencing despite the large sequencing depth. Estimated clonotype richness was generally larger for naive than for memory subsets.

CDR1 and CDR2 were assigned from the germline V gene (reference sequence) as SGHNT and YYREEE. The V end gives up 4 bases and the J end 1 base, leaving 8 bases in the junction not matched to a gene. Counted from cysteine to phenylalanine, this CDR3 has 17 amino acids. The kept DNA is CDR3 alone, 51 bases in frame from the first base. Specimen: naive CD4+ T cells sorted from blood. The sample's cell subset or site label is to be understood as: CD45RA+ positively selected. The chain joins TRBV5-4 to TRBJ2-1, and 10 junctional nucleotides match TRBD2. This sequence originates from a man aged 25-45 years in good health. The CDR3 region has the sequence CASSPTGTSVSYNEQFF. The nucleotides read TGTGCCAGCAGCCCAACCGGGACTAGCGTATCCTACAATGAGCAGTTCTTC.